This T cell receptor beta chain was identified during a study of Tregs in tolerant kidney transplant recipients. The V gene end was trimmed by 4 bases and the J gene end by 10 bases; junction bases not matched to a gene: 9. Germline values: CDR1 SGHRS, CDR2 YFSETQ. The length of the CDR3 is 14 residues. Sequencing was performed with immunoSEQ multiplex PCR; in TCRdb, only in-frame clones are kept and a portion is missing. In the table there are 60,000 to 95,000 clones, less than 98% of which are singletons. The source was CD4+ T cells from blood, collected before the transplant. The sequence was collected from a human donor who received a combined kidney and bone marrow transplant. The rearrangement joins TRBV5-1 to TRBJ2-2; TRBD1 agrees at 8 bases. CDR3 sequence: CASSTGQGSLELFF. The CDR3 coding sequence is TGCGCCAGCAGCACCGGACAGGGATCCTTGGAGCTGTTTTTT.